The next 21 T cell receptor beta chains were all read from a single sample in a study of cytomegalovirus exposure and HLA in healthy donors (dated by TCRdb to 2015 to 2018). Library generation was performed with the immunoSEQ multiplex PCR assay. A mixture of 60 forward primers for TCR Vbeta segments and 13 reverse primers for TCR Jbeta segments was used in the multiplex PCR. TCRdb took this table from immuneACCESS and kept in-frame rearrangements with V and J called. Such tables lack part of the clones; where checked against another copy, unresolved V genes explain under half of the gap, and the rest is unexplained. The sample yields tens of thousands of clones; over 55% were counted once. The leading ten clones occupy roughly 6.8% of the sample. The sample was PBMCs. The receptors derive from a woman aged 25 to 39 in good health and CMV-seronegative.

A few counts support this clone. The V and J genes are TRBV11-3 and TRBJ2-2; 9 bases match TRBD1. The CDR3 has 18 amino acids. V lost 0 bases, J lost 4 bases, and 9 bases stayed unmatched. CDR1 and CDR2 from the germline V gene are SGHNT and YENEEA. The CDR3 DNA reads TGTGCCAGCAGCTTAGACCAATTAGGGACAGGGATCACCGGGGAGCTGTTTTTT. Residues: CASSLDQLGTGITGELFF. Full variable domain (remainder filled in from reference TRBV11-3 and TRBJ2-2): EAGVVQSPRYKIIEKKQPVAFWCNPISGHNTLYWYLQNLGQGPELLIRYENEEAVDDSQLPKDRFSAERLKGVDSTLKIQPAELGDSAVYLCASSLDQLGTGITGELFFGEGSRLTVL.

The CDR3 sequence is CASSSPGTGELFF. The CDR3 DNA sequence: TGTGCCAGCAGCTCCCCGGGAACCGGGGAGCTGTTTTTT. The chain is built from TRBV5-4 and TRBJ2-2; TRBD2 is a possible D gene (5 bases). Germline assignment: CDR1 SGHNT and CDR2 YYREEE (reference sequence). CDR3 length: 13 amino acids. V shed 3 bases and J shed 5 bases, with 8 bases lying between them.

This chain uses TRBV5-1 with TRBJ2-3; a possible D gene is TRBD1 (6 bases). From germline, CDR1 is SGHRS and CDR2 YFSETQ. CDR3 length: 15 residues. V lost 0 bases and J lost 1, with 9 bases in between. CDR3 sequence reads: CASSLEGGRTDTQYF. The CDR3 bases are TGCGCCAGCAGCTTGGAAGGGGGACGCACAGATACGCAGTATTTT.

The table lists this clone with a few counts. The V gene is TRBV30, the J gene TRBJ1-2; D is perhaps TRBD1 (6 bases). The length of the CDR3 is 16 residues. Germline lookup yields CDR1 GTSNPN and CDR2 SVGIG (reference sequence). The ends were cut back, 2 bases at V and 3 bases at J, with 19 bases in the middle. CDR3 in amino acids: CAWSKLRLAGDYGYTF. CDR3 coding DNA: TGTGCCTGGAGTAAGCTGCGGTTGGCAGGGGACTATGGCTACACCTTC. The whole variable domain, filled in from reference TRBV30 and TRBJ1-2, reads SQTIHQWPATLVQPVGSPLSLECTVEGTSNPNLYWYRQAAGRGLQLLFYSVGIGQISSEVPQNLSASRPQDRQFILSSKKLLLSDSGFYLCAWSKLRLAGDYGYTFGSGTRLTVV.

The chain links TRBV28 to TRBJ2-1; 8 bases are shared with TRBD2. The J segment lost 6 bases and the V segment lost 1 base, leaving 8 bases of the junction unmatched. The CDR3 has 16 residues. Per germline, CDR1 MDHEN and CDR2 SYDVKM. Written as DNA, the CDR3 is TGTGCCAGCAGTTTATCAGGCTCCGGGGGGGTCAATGAGCAGTTCTTC. This encodes CASSLSGSGGVNEQFF.

The sample holds a few counts of this clone. The chain employs TRBV10-3 and TRBJ1-1; 9 nucleotides agree with TRBD1. The V and J ends lost 0 bases and 1 base, in that order; junction bases with no gene match: 9. Germline loops: CDR1 ENHRY, CDR2 SYGVKD. The CDR3 is 18 amino acids. In DNA, the CDR3 is TGTGCCATCAGTGAGTCGCTATTAGGACAGGGGCGGAACACTGAAGCTTTCTTT. It is translated as CAISESLLGQGRNTEAFF.

J is TRBJ2-3 and V is TRBV2; D gene ambiguous. CDR3 length: 13 residues. Germline V gene lookup returns CDR1 SNHLY and CDR2 FYNNEI. Trimming shortened V by 4 bases and J by 7 bases, and 12 bases separated the two germline ends. CDR3 region: CASSGNPGNTQYF. In DNA form, the CDR3 reads TGTGCCAGCAGTGGTAACCCGGGTAATACGCAGTATTTT.

This sequence joins TRBV10-3 and TRBJ1-2; TRBD1 aligns across 8 bases. V shed 8 bases, J shed 4 bases, and the junction held 3 bases outside the gene matches. The CDR3 contains 12 residues. CDR1 ENHRY and CDR2 SYGVKD come from the germline V gene. For the CDR3, the DNA is TGTGCCATCCAACAGGGGGTCTATGGCTACACCTTC. Its protein product is CAIQQGVYGYTF.

The chain links TRBV27 to TRBJ2-2; 13 positions match TRBD2. Germline V gene data show CDR1 as MNHEY and CDR2 as SMNVEV (reference sequence). V gave up 1 base and J gave up 4 bases; unmatched junction bases: 9. The CDR3 contains 19 residues. CDR3 nucleotide sequence: TGTGCCAGCAGTTTATTGACTAGCGGGGGGCTCAAGGGCACCGGGGAGCTGTTTTTT. Amino acids: CASSLLTSGGLKGTGELFF.

In its sample, this clone was seen a few times. V and J are TRBV4-3 and TRBJ2-1, with 11 bases lining up with TRBD2. Germline CDR1 LGHNA, CDR2 YSLEER. J was trimmed by 7 bases and V by 3 bases; bases with no gene match: 8. The CDR3 sequence is 16 residues long. The CDR3 here is CASSQKLAGEVNEQFF. DNA of the CDR3: TGCGCCAGCAGCCAGAAACTAGCGGGGGAAGTGAATGAGCAGTTCTTC.

The V call is TRBV28, the J call TRBJ2-3; 7 nucleotides match TRBD2. With 6 bases clipped from V and 4 bases from J, the junction kept 10 bases outside the gene matches. The germline V gene has CDR1 MDHEN and CDR2 SYDVKM. The CDR3 length is 15 residues. In nucleotides, the CDR3 is TGTGCCAGCAGACCAAGCGGGATTGCACCAGATACGCAGTATTTT. It is translated as CASRPSGIAPDTQYF.

This clone occurred once. The rearrangement joins TRBV11-2 to TRBJ1-6; D is uncertain. Germline values: CDR1 SGHAT, CDR2 FQNNGV. Trimming pared 5 bases from V and 3 bases from J, leaving 17 bases between. The CDR3 has 17 residues. CDR3 nucleotide sequence: TGTGCCAGCAGCCCACCCTGGGCAGGCTTCTATAATTCACCCCTCCACTTT. It is translated as CASSPPWAGFYNSPLHF.

This clone was seen a handful of times. This chain connects TRBV19 to TRBJ2-5, with 8 positions matching TRBD1. CDR1 and CDR2 (germline): LNHDA, SQIVND (reference sequence). The CDR3 is 15 residues long. V gave up 5 bases and J gave up 7 bases; unmatched junction bases: 12. CDR3 sequence (DNA): TGTGCCAGTAGTCCCCGGACAGGGCACGAGGTGACCCAGTACTTC. Protein sequence: CASSPRTGHEVTQYF.

The chain combines TRBV6-1 with TRBJ1-5; D is possibly TRBD1 (5 bases). Germline CDR1 MNHNS, CDR2 SASEGT. Trimming shortened V by 6 bases and J by 4 bases, and 16 bases separated the two germline ends. CDR3 length: 15 amino acids. DNA for the CDR3: TGTGCCAGCAGCGTCGGCCCCGGGGGGAATCAGCCCCAGCATTTT. Its protein is CASSVGPGGNQPQHF.

V is TRBV6-1 and J is TRBJ1-1, with D perhaps TRBD1 (5 bases). V was clipped by 3 bases and J by 8 bases, with 10 bases between them. The germline V gene has CDR1 MNHNS and CDR2 SASEGT. This CDR3 region has 12 residues. The CDR3 loop is CASSEQGMEAFF. The DNA of the CDR3 is TGTGCCAGCAGTGAGCAGGGCATGGAAGCTTTCTTT.

The chain couples TRBV19 to TRBJ1-3; D ambiguous. V gave up 5 bases and J gave up 0 bases, with 14 bases separating them. CDR3 size: 16 residues. Germline V gene lookup returns CDR1 LNHDA and CDR2 SQIVND (reference sequence). The CDR3 is CASSFSRSSSGNTIYF. Here the CDR3 DNA reads TGTGCCAGTAGTTTTAGTCGGAGTTCCTCTGGAAACACCATATATTTT. The whole variable domain, filled in from reference TRBV19 and TRBJ1-3, reads DGGITQSPKYLFRKEGQNVTLSCEQNLNHDAMYWYRQDPGQGLRLIYYSQIVNDFQKGDIAEGYSVSREKKESFPLTVTSAQKNPTAFYLCASSFSRSSSGNTIYFGEGSWLTVV.

The rearrangement joins TRBV11-3 to TRBJ2-1, with 10 bases lining up with TRBD2. V lost 3 bases and J lost 7; bases outside the gene matches: 6. The germline gives CDR1 SGHNT, CDR2 YENEEA. This CDR3 comprises 15 residues. CDR3 amino acids: CASSLSGGVGNEQFF. CDR3 coding DNA: TGTGCCAGCAGCTTGAGCGGGGGGGTCGGTAATGAGCAGTTCTTC.

J is TRBJ2-3 and V is TRBV9, with TRBD2 matching 11 bases. CDR3 length: 16 residues. From germline, CDR1 is SGDLS and CDR2 YYNGEE. V shed 1 base, J shed 2 bases, and the junction held 3 bases outside the gene matches. The CDR3 region has the DNA TGTGCCAGCAGCGTACGACTAGCGGGATACACAGATACGCAGTATTTT. Protein product: CASSVRLAGYTDTQYF.

The gene calls are TRBV29-1 and TRBJ2-1; no firm D call. The germline V gene has CDR1 SQVTM and CDR2 ANQGSEA. This CDR3 comprises 11 residues. The V end lost 3 bases, the J end lost 7 bases, and 7 bases lay between the germline ends. In nucleotides, the CDR3 is TGCAGCGTTGATTACGCGAATGAGCAGTTCTTC. This gives the protein CSVDYANEQFF.

The chain combines TRBV2 with TRBJ2-1; the D is unclear. Germline CDR1 SNHLY, CDR2 FYNNEI. This CDR3 region has 13 residues. With 2 bases removed from V and 4 bases from J, the gap between germline ends came to 6 bases. This CDR3 is CASSELGYNEQFF. The CDR3 nucleotides read TGTGCCAGCAGTGAACTAGGTTACAATGAGCAGTTCTTC.

The chain has TRBV5-4 and TRBJ2-5; no definite D call. The CDR3 is 13 residues long. Trimming pared 0 bases from V and 2 bases from J, leaving 5 bases between. CDR1 SGHNT and CDR2 YYREEE come from the germline V gene (reference sequence). Here the CDR3 DNA reads TGTGCCAGCAGCTTGGACAGTCAAGAGACCCAGTACTTC. It specifies CASSLDSQETQYF. Using reference TRBV5-4 and TRBJ2-5 for the parts outside the CDR3, the full variable domain is ETGVTQSPTHLIKTRGQQVTLRCSSQSGHNTVSWYQQALGQGPQFIFQYYREEENGRGNFPPRFSGLQFPNYSSELNVNALELDDSALYLCASSLDSQETQYFGPGTRLLVL.